This T cell receptor (beta chain) was recovered during a study of cytomegalovirus exposure and HLA in healthy donors. Study context: Early released data had about 80 million unique TCRs, all coming from HLA-typed donors.

Study conclusions and caveats: Analysis was carried out at a later point, and it linked a missense DCLRE1C variant to TCR beta V- and J-gene trimming.

Comment on this clone: Antigen: not known.

60 Vbeta and 13 Jbeta primers were used in PCR. Original data processing: Per a later analysis, the number of unique TCR beta chains was approximately 80 million, of which roughly 9.9 million were shared. Using immunoSEQ multiplex PCR, the repertoire was profiled, and TCRdb retains in-frame clones only, with some absent. The DNA gave D and trimming, while V, J and clone size come from that table. The sample consists of roughly 100,000 clones, less than 80% of them appearing once. The clonotype comes from a woman in her forties or fifties in good health and CMV-seropositive. The sequenced sample consisted of PBMCs.

CDR3 amino acids: CASSSTGQTNTGELFF. The CDR3, as DNA: TGTGCCAGCAGTTCAACGGGACAGACGAACACCGGGGAGCTGTTTTTT. The chain links TRBV7-9 to TRBJ2-2; 7 positions agree with TRBD1. The CDR3 is made up of 16 amino acids. Per the germline V gene, CDR1 is SEHNR and CDR2 is FQNEAQ (reference sequence). J was trimmed by 0 bases and V by 6 bases; bases with no gene match: 7.